The 31 T cell receptor beta chains below come from one sample, sequenced in a study of T cell responses to AZD1222 COVID-19 vaccine. Measured with immunoSEQ multiplex PCR; TCRdb has only the in-frame clones, and not every one. Seen here are about 81,000 clones, more than 85% observed once, and the top ten hold roughly 8%. The sequences come from peripheral blood, collected 28 days after the second AZD1222 dose. The receptors come from an adult who received the AZD1222 COVID-19 vaccine.

This chain joins TRBV5-1 and TRBJ1-1, with a possible D match to TRBD1 (6 bases). Germline V lookup: CDR1 SGHRS, CDR2 YFSETQ. V dropped 4 bases and J dropped 5 bases, with 18 bases sitting between them. CDR3 length: 15 amino acids. The chain's CDR3 is CASSADRPLGTEAFF. The CDR3 DNA reads TGCGCCAGCAGCGCAGACAGGCCCCTGGGTACTGAAGCTTTCTTT.

This clone was found once. The V call is TRBV4-3, the J call TRBJ2-7, with D perhaps TRBD2 (6 bases). V was pared by 0 bases and J by 12 bases, with 12 bases between. CDR1 LGHNA and CDR2 YSLEER come from the germline V gene. The CDR3 totals 12 residues. The CDR3 bases are TGCGCCAGCAGCCAAGATTGGGGGGTCCTGTACTTC. This gives the protein CASSQDWGVLYF.

V is TRBV5-1 and J is TRBJ2-2, with D maybe TRBD1 (6 bases). V was pared by 4 bases and J by 3 bases, with 13 bases between. The CDR3 runs to 15 residues. CDR1 and CDR2 from the germline V gene are SGHRS and YFSETQ. The CDR3 sequence is CASSRDRLHTGELFF. The CDR3 DNA follows: TGCGCCAGCAGCCGCGACAGGCTACACACCGGGGAGCTGTTTTTT. The full variable domain, its missing parts supplied by reference TRBV5-1 and TRBJ2-2, is KAGVTQTPRYLIKTRGQQVTLSCSPISGHRSVSWYQQTPGQGLQFLFEYFSETQRNKGNFPGRFSGRQFSNSRSEMNVSTLELGDSALYLCASSRDRLHTGELFFGEGSRLTVL.

The J gene is TRBJ1-2, the V gene TRBV12-3 or TRBV12-4; D remains ambiguous. V was shortened by 6 bases and J by 4 bases, with 12 bases between the two germline ends. The CDR3 runs 13 residues. DNA of the CDR3: TGTGCCAGCAGGACGGGTCTCCGCTATGGCTACACCTTC. Encoded protein: CASRTGLRYGYTF.

The CDR3 here is CASSLDLGGGYTF. CDR3 sequence (DNA): TGTGCCAGCAGCTTAGATCTGGGGGGTGGCTACACCTTC. The chain uses TRBV11-2 and TRBJ1-2, with a tentative D call TRBD1 (5 bases). Trimming cost V 0 bases and J 7 bases, with 9 bases left between them. This CDR3 spans 13 amino acids. Germline V gives CDR1 SGHAT, CDR2 FQNNGV.

The chain is built from TRBV5-8 and TRBJ2-1; 8 bases are shared with TRBD2. This CDR3 region has 15 residues. The junction had 7 bases not matched to a gene; V was cut back by 3 bases and J by 5 bases. Per the germline V gene, CDR1 is SGHTS and CDR2 is YDEGEE. CDR3 sequence reads: CASSWSGSVDNEQFF. The CDR3 nucleotides are TGTGCCAGCAGCTGGAGCGGGAGTGTGGACAATGAGCAGTTCTTC. The variable domain in full, with the rest retrieved from reference TRBV5-8 and TRBJ2-1, is EAGVTQSPTHLIKTRGQQATLRCSPISGHTSVYWYQQALGLGLQFLLWYDEGEERNRGNFPPRFSGRQFPNYSSELNVNALELEDSALYLCASSWSGSVDNEQFFGPGTRLTVL.

The V gene is TRBV7-9, the J gene TRBJ2-1; 10 bases align to TRBD1. CDR1 and CDR2 (germline): SEHNR, FQNEAQ (reference sequence). The CDR3 is made up of 15 amino acids. V shed 5 bases and J 7 bases; nucleotides not matched to a gene: 8. This CDR3 is CASSAGTGALNEQFF. The CDR3, as DNA: TGTGCCAGCAGCGCCGGGACAGGGGCACTGAATGAGCAGTTCTTC.

The V and J genes are TRBV11-2 and TRBJ2-7; D is unresolved. Trimming shortened V by 4 bases and J by 2 bases, and 12 bases separated the two germline ends. The CDR3 spans 14 residues. Germline lookup yields CDR1 SGHAT and CDR2 FQNNGV. CDR3 bases: TGTGCCAGCAGCTGGATCGGGCCCACCTACGAGCAGTACTTC. Encoded protein: CASSWIGPTYEQYF.

J is TRBJ1-4 and V is TRBV7-8; D is uncertain. CDR3 length: 15 residues. Trimming shortened V by 4 bases and J by 5 bases, and 14 bases separated the two germline ends. Germline lookup yields CDR1 SGHVS and CDR2 FQNEAQ. Here the CDR3 DNA reads TGTGCCAGCAGCTCACGCAGAGGAACGAATGAAAAACTGTTTTTT. Encoded protein: CASSSRRGTNEKLFF.

The rearrangement uses TRBV30 and TRBJ2-7, with a weak D call TRBD1 (6 bases). Looked up from germline, CDR1 is GTSNPN and CDR2 is SVGIG (reference sequence). The CDR3 totals 13 residues. V was cut by 4 bases and J by 2 bases, with 12 bases left in between. This CDR3 reads CAWILDSPYEQYF. The DNA of the CDR3 is TGTGCCTGGATTTTGGACAGTCCCTACGAGCAGTACTTC.

The V call is TRBV5-1, the J call TRBJ2-5, with D possibly matching TRBD1 (6 bases). Trimming stripped 3 bases from V and 3 bases from J, with 12 bases between. Per germline, CDR1 SGHRS and CDR2 YFSETQ. The CDR3 runs 14 residues. CDR3 amino acids: CASSSPEGEETQYF. As DNA, the CDR3 is TGCGCCAGCAGCTCACCTGAGGGGGAAGAGACCCAGTACTTC.

J is TRBJ2-7 and V is TRBV4-1; 8 bases map to TRBD1. V was pared by 6 bases and J by 6 bases, with 10 bases of the junction left unmatched. The CDR3 consists of 14 residues. Germline V lookup: CDR1 MGHRA, CDR2 YSYEKL. The CDR3 sequence: CASRPTGAYTEQYF. The CDR3 nucleotides are TGCGCCAGCAGACCGACAGGGGCCTACACCGAGCAGTACTTC.

The J gene is TRBJ2-2, the V gene TRBV10-1; D gene ambiguous. CDR3 size: 14 residues. The germline V and J ends were trimmed by 0 bases and 10 bases, with 12 bases remaining between them. CDR1 and CDR2 (germline): WNHNN, SYGVQD (reference sequence). CDR3 residues: CASSESPGRQELFF. CDR3 bases: TGCGCCAGCAGTGAGTCGCCTGGGCGCCAGGAGCTGTTTTTT.

The rearrangement joins TRBV24-1 to TRBJ2-1; 8 bases match TRBD2. The V segment lost 8 bases and the J segment 7 bases; nucleotides outside the gene matches: 12. CDR1 and CDR2 (germline): KGHDR, SFDVKD. This CDR3 has 15 residues. The CDR3 nucleotides are TGTGCCACCATTTTGGTCAGCGGGAGTTATAATGAGCAGTTCTTC. It codes for CATILVSGSYNEQFF.

The rearrangement links TRBV6-2 or TRBV6-3 to TRBJ2-5; 7 nucleotides line up with TRBD2. V lost 5 bases and J lost 5; bases outside the gene matches: 5. This CDR3 contains 13 residues. Germline V gives CDR1 MNHEY, CDR2 SVGEGT. The CDR3 reads CASSKTSRETQYF. CDR3 nucleotides: TGTGCCAGCAGTAAGACTAGCCGGGAGACCCAGTACTTC.

The chain couples TRBV6-5 to TRBJ2-7, with D perhaps assigned TRBD1 or TRBD2 (5 bases each). Germline V lookup: CDR1 MNHEY, CDR2 SVGAGI. The V end lost 2 bases, the J end lost 2 bases, and 7 bases lay between the germline ends. The CDR3 has 13 amino acids. This CDR3 is CASSYGTPYEQYF. The CDR3 nucleotides are TGTGCCAGCAGTTACGGGACCCCCTACGAGCAGTACTTC.

The rearrangement joins TRBV6-5 to TRBJ1-2; 7 nucleotides align to TRBD1. Per the germline V gene, CDR1 is MNHEY and CDR2 is SVGAGI. The CDR3 totals 13 residues. V shed 7 bases, J shed 7 bases, and the junction held 9 bases outside the gene matches. The CDR3 DNA is TGTGCCAGCACCTTCGACAGGGAAGGTGGCTACACCTTC. It codes for CASTFDREGGYTF.

This rearrangement joins TRBV5-1 to TRBJ2-7; no firm D call. CDR3 length: 13 residues. V dropped 0 bases and J dropped 2 bases, with 6 bases sitting between them. The germline V gene has CDR1 SGHRS and CDR2 YFSETQ. The CDR3 bases are TGCGCCAGCAGCTTGGAGCAGGCCTACGAGCAGTACTTC. It yields the protein CASSLEQAYEQYF.

V is TRBV30 and J is TRBJ2-7, with D tentatively TRBD2 (6 bases). The CDR3 totals 13 residues. The germline CDR1 and CDR2 sequences are GTSNPN and SVGIG (reference sequence). Trimming left V 5 bases short and J 7 bases short, with 18 bases between. The CDR3 bases are TGTGCCTGGGGCTCGCGACTAGGAAGGGAGCAGTACTTC. Its protein product is CAWGSRLGREQYF.

The chain employs TRBV5-1 and TRBJ1-3; D is undetermined. Germline CDR1 reads SGHRS; CDR2 reads YFSETQ. V shed 4 bases and J shed 0 bases, with 11 bases lying between them. This CDR3 contains 15 residues. The CDR3 is CASSTSGISGNTIYF. The CDR3 nucleotides read TGCGCCAGCAGCACCTCTGGTATCTCTGGAAACACCATATATTTT. Based on the CDR3 plus reference TRBV5-1 and TRBJ1-3, the full variable domain is KAGVTQTPRYLIKTRGQQVTLSCSPISGHRSVSWYQQTPGQGLQFLFEYFSETQRNKGNFPGRFSGRQFSNSRSEMNVSTLELGDSALYLCASSTSGISGNTIYFGEGSWLTVV.

This chain uses TRBV5-1 with TRBJ1-5; D is undetermined. This CDR3 has 15 amino acids. The V gene's germline CDR1 is SGHRS and CDR2 YFSETQ. The V end lost 0 bases, the J end lost 0 bases, and 7 bases lay between the germline ends. The CDR3 loop is CASSLVPDSNQPQHF. For the CDR3, the DNA is TGCGCCAGCAGCTTGGTGCCGGATAGCAATCAGCCCCAGCATTTT.

The chain joins TRBV28 to TRBJ2-7; 9 bases map to TRBD2. There are 16 residues in the CDR3. With 3 bases clipped from V and 4 bases from J, the junction kept 10 bases outside the gene matches. From germline, CDR1 is MDHEN and CDR2 SYDVKM. CDR3 in DNA: TGTGCCAGCAGTTTTAGCGGGAGTTGGGGGTTTTACGAGCAGTACTTC. Its protein is CASSFSGSWGFYEQYF.

The J gene is TRBJ2-7, the V gene TRBV28, with 9 bases lining up with TRBD2. Germline V gene lookup returns CDR1 MDHEN and CDR2 SYDVKM. CDR3 length equals 13 residues. The J segment lost 2 bases and the V segment lost 7 bases, leaving 3 bases of the junction unmatched. The CDR3 region is CASMSGGPYEQYF. The CDR3 DNA follows: TGTGCCAGCATGAGCGGGGGGCCCTACGAGCAGTACTTC.

The chain couples TRBV28 to TRBJ1-1, with 7 bases that match TRBD1. The CDR3 runs to 15 residues. Germline CDR1 is MDHEN and CDR2 is SYDVKM. V was pared by 5 bases and J by 4 bases, with 10 bases of the junction left unmatched. CDR3 in DNA: TGTGCCAGCAGTGCGCGACAGGGATGGGTCACTGAAGCTTTCTTT. Amino acids: CASSARQGWVTEAFF.

This clone came up a few times. The chain uses TRBV28 and TRBJ2-7; D unclear. This CDR3 contains 11 residues. V was trimmed by 8 bases and J by 2 bases, leaving 7 bases between them. CDR1 and CDR2 from the germline V gene are MDHEN and SYDVKM. The CDR3 loop is CASGDPYEQYF. CDR3 bases: TGTGCCAGCGGGGATCCCTACGAGCAGTACTTC.

V and J are TRBV2 and TRBJ1-6; D is undetermined. Germline CDR1 and CDR2: SNHLY and FYNNEI. The CDR3 totals 17 residues. V was trimmed by 3 bases and J by 8 bases, leaving 20 bases between them. The CDR3 bases are TGTGCCAGCAGTGATCCCACTTTGTCGGGGTTGCATTCACCCCTCCACTTT. Translating it yields CASSDPTLSGLHSPLHF.

The chain has TRBV15 and TRBJ2-2, with TRBD1 as a possible D gene (5 bases). V shed 7 bases and J shed 5 bases, with 11 bases lying between them. The CDR3 has 13 amino acids. Germline loops: CDR1 LNHNV, CDR2 YYDKDF (reference sequence). The chain's CDR3 is CATTRVYTGELFF. DNA for the CDR3: TGTGCCACCACCAGGGTCTATACCGGGGAGCTGTTTTTT.

In DNA form, the CDR3 reads TGTGCCACGGGGGACAGGCACGACGAGCAGTACTTC. Protein: CATGDRHDEQYF. V is TRBV24-1 and J is TRBJ2-7; 8 nucleotides match TRBD1. Trimming at V came to 10 bases and at J to 5 bases, leaving 6 bases not matched to a gene. Germline values: CDR1 KGHDR, CDR2 SFDVKD. This CDR3 region has 12 residues.

V is TRBV19 and J is TRBJ2-3, with 12 nucleotides matching TRBD1. J was trimmed by 2 bases and V by 6 bases; bases with no gene match: 3. From germline, CDR1 is LNHDA and CDR2 SQIVND (reference sequence). CDR3 size: 15 residues. CDR3 in amino acids: CASSWGQGATDTQYF. As DNA, the CDR3 is TGTGCCAGTAGCTGGGGACAGGGGGCCACAGATACGCAGTATTTT.

This chain links TRBV2 with TRBJ2-7; unclear D gene. The CDR3 covers 11 residues. The V and J ends lost 4 bases and 3 bases respectively, with 4 bases between them. The germline V gene encodes CDR1 SNHLY and CDR2 FYNNEI. The CDR3 loop is CASSVHYEQYF. The CDR3 DNA reads as TGTGCCAGCAGTGTGCACTACGAGCAGTACTTC.

This sequence joins TRBV14 and TRBJ2-5, with 7 bases identical to TRBD1. V shed 0 bases, J shed 2 bases, and the junction held 6 bases outside the gene matches. CDR3 length: 16 amino acids. The germline CDR1 and CDR2 sequences are SGHDN and FVKESK. The CDR3: CASSQDTGVPQETQYF. Written as DNA, the CDR3 is TGTGCCAGCAGCCAAGATACAGGGGTCCCACAAGAGACCCAGTACTTC.